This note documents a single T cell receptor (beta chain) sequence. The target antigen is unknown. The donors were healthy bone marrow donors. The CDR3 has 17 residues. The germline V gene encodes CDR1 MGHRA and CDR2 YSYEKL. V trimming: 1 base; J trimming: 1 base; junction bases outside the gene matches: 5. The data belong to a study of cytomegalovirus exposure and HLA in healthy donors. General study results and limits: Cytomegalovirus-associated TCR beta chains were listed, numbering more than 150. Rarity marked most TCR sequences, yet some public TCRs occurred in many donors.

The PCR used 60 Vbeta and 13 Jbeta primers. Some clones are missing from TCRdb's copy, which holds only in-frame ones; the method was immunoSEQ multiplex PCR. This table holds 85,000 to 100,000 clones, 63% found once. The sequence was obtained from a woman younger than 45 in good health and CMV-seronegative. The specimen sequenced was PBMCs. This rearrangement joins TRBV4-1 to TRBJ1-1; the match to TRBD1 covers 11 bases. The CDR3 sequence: CASSQGDGTGGNTEAFF. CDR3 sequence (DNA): TGCGCCAGCAGCCAAGGGGATGGGACAGGGGGGAACACTGAAGCTTTCTTT.